These 23 T cell receptor beta chains were all obtained from the same sample, sequenced in a study of T cells expressing NK-cell markers. TCRdb re-called the 5' RACE reads and shows each CDR3 protein once, DNA omitted. The sample has some 300,000 distinct CDR3 sequences. The sequenced sample was blood T cells: a sorted CD56 or NKG2C T cell subset, CD4+ or CD8+ T cells, or bulk PBMC T cells (not recorded which). The source of these receptors is a man aged 18 to 29 in good health.

The CDR3 reads CASSYLAGANEQFF. The V and J genes are TRBV27 and TRBJ2-1; TCRdb's D gene call, TRBD2, goes unchecked for lack of DNA. This CDR3 comprises 14 residues. CDR1 is MNHEY, CDR2 SMNVEV, per germline (reference sequence).

V and J are TRBV10-3 and TRBJ2-5; TCRdb gives TRBD2 as the D gene, but with no DNA this cannot be confirmed. CDR1 ENHRY and CDR2 SYGVKD come from the germline V gene. This CDR3 has 13 residues. The CDR3 loop reads CAIGKGEGETQYF.

The V gene is TRBV27, the J gene TRBJ2-5. CDR3 length: 13 residues. Germline CDR1 reads MNHEY; CDR2 reads SMNVEV (reference sequence). CDR3 in amino acids: CASSSTAGVAQYF.

J is TRBJ1-1 and V is TRBV5-6. From germline, CDR1 is SGHDT and CDR2 YYEEEE. The CDR3 runs to 15 residues. The CDR3 sequence is CASSSDAGRISEAFF.

The CDR3 sequence: CASSIQDGQAFF. The J gene is TRBJ1-1, the V gene TRBV19. Looked up from germline, CDR1 is LNHDA and CDR2 is SQIVND (reference sequence). The CDR3 contains 12 residues.

The chain joins TRBV3-2 to TRBJ2-3; there is no DNA to check the TCRdb D call of TRBD2. TRBV3-2 is assigned pseudogene status. This CDR3 contains 15 residues. CDR3 region: CASSPTGTPKDTQYF.

The gene calls are TRBV27 and TRBJ2-3; TCRdb names TRBD1, which stays unverified in the absence of DNA. This CDR3 is 15 amino acids long. Germline V gene data show CDR1 as MNHEY and CDR2 as SMNVEV (reference sequence). The CDR3 here is CASRAPGPSKDTQYF.

The V gene is TRBV5-1, the J gene TRBJ2-4; TCRdb's D gene call, TRBD1, goes unchecked for lack of DNA. This CDR3 has 12 residues. Germline CDR1 and CDR2: SGHRS and YFSETQ. CDR3 residues: CASSLEGNIQYF.

The chain is built from TRBV5-5 and TRBJ2-2; checking the TCRdb D call of TRBD2 is not possible without DNA. The germline V gene encodes CDR1 SGHKS and CDR2 YYEKEE (reference sequence). This CDR3 has 16 amino acids. CDR3 in amino acids: CASSRWTSGGGGELFF.

This rearrangement joins TRBV20-1 to TRBJ2-2; TCRdb picks TRBD1, but there is no DNA to check that call. CDR3 size: 14 residues. Looked up from germline, CDR1 is DFQATT and CDR2 is SNEGSKA (reference sequence). CDR3 sequence reads: CSGSSGGGTGELFF.

The chain carries TRBV5-1 and TRBJ2-7; with no DNA, the TCRdb D assignment of TRBD2 cannot be verified. Germline V gene lookup returns CDR1 SGHRS and CDR2 YFSETQ. The CDR3 sequence is 15 residues long. The CDR3 is CASSFIAGGPYEQYF.

This chain links TRBV20-1 with TRBJ2-1; the D call from TCRdb, TRBD2, cannot be confirmed without DNA. The CDR3 has 12 residues. In germline, CDR1 is DFQATT, CDR2 SNEGSKA (reference sequence). CDR3 sequence reads: CSATLGANREFF.

This rearrangement joins TRBV5-1 to TRBJ1-5. The CDR3 has 15 amino acids. Per germline, CDR1 SGHRS and CDR2 YFSETQ. The CDR3 loop reads CASSSDAGPNQPQHF.

The chain joins TRBV6-5 to TRBJ2-1; TCRdb outputs TRBD1, but without DNA this stays unchecked. CDR1 and CDR2 (germline): MNHEY, SVGAGI. The CDR3 runs to 16 residues. The chain's CDR3 is CASSYSLGTLPNEQFF.

This chain links TRBV2 with TRBJ2-7. The CDR3 has 12 amino acids. Germline V gene lookup returns CDR1 SNHLY and CDR2 FYNNEI. The CDR3: CASSEGLYEQYF.

The V and J genes are TRBV12-3 or TRBV12-4 and TRBJ1-2; checking the TCRdb D call of TRBD1 is not possible without DNA. There are 16 residues in the CDR3. CDR3 amino acids: CASSPHDRSADYGYTF.

The chain is built from TRBV28 and TRBJ2-7; TCRdb's D call, TRBD2, is unchecked because there is no DNA. The CDR3 spans 14 residues. CDR1 and CDR2 from the germline V gene are MDHEN and SYDVKM. CDR3 loop: CASSLLGGDYEQYF.

This chain links TRBV12-3 or TRBV12-4 with TRBJ2-7; TCRdb calls TRBD2, which cannot be checked without DNA. This CDR3 region has 15 residues. The CDR3 is CASMDGGSHANEQYF.

CDR3 region: CASSGSRDGWDTQYF. The chain has TRBV5-1 and TRBJ2-3; TCRdb designates TRBD1, a call that cannot be tested without DNA. The CDR3 extends over 15 amino acids. CDR1 and CDR2 from the germline V gene are SGHRS and YFSETQ.

The chain joins TRBV12-3 or TRBV12-4 to TRBJ1-6; TCRdb's D call of TRBD1 is untestable without DNA. The CDR3 covers 14 residues. The CDR3 loop reads CASSWTGRNSPLHF.

The gene calls are TRBV15 and TRBJ1-6. The CDR3 is 12 residues long. Germline V lookup: CDR1 LNHNV, CDR2 YYDKDF (reference sequence). CDR3 amino acids: CATNRPNSPLHF.

This sequence joins TRBV5-1 and TRBJ2-4. Germline V gene lookup returns CDR1 SGHRS and CDR2 YFSETQ. The CDR3 is 17 amino acids. The chain's CDR3 is CASSFGLVEVAKNIQYF.

The chain is built from TRBV24-1 and TRBJ2-5; as DNA is missing, the TRBD2 call by TCRdb cannot be tested. Germline V gene data show CDR1 as KGHDR and CDR2 as SFDVKD. The CDR3 loop spans 16 amino acids. CDR3 residues: CATSDWGLAGLQTQYF.